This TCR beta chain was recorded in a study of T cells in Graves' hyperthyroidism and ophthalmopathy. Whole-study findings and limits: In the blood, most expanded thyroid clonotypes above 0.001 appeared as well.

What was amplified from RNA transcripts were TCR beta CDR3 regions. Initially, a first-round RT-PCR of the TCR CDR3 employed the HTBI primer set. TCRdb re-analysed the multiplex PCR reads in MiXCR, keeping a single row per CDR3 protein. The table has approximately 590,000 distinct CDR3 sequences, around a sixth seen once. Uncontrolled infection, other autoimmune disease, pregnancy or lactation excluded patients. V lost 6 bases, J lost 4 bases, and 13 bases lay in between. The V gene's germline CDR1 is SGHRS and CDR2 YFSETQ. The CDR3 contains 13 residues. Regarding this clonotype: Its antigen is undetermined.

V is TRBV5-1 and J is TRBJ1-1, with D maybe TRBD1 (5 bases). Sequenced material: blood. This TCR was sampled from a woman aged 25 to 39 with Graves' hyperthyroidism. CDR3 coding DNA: TGCGCCAGCACCGGCGGGGGAGGCACTGAAGCTTTCTTT. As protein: CASTGGGGTEAFF.